This T cell receptor (beta chain) appears in the sequencing data of a study of blood T cell repertoires in COVID-19. Study context: Sites across the United States, Italy and Spain contributed samples from acute and convalescent COVID-19. In each case, the material was cDNA or gDNA derived from T cells, B-cell-depleted T cells, or PBMCs.

In the authors' methods: Reference gene primer amplification in the assay estimated nucleated cell counts. The repertoire was sequenced with immunoSEQ multiplex PCR; TCRdb's copy has only in-frame clones and lacks some. V, J and clone size derive from that table, while D and trimming were established from the DNA sequence. The sample lists roughly 160,000 clones, around 84% occurring once. The CDR3 covers 16 residues. Germline loops: CDR1 LGHNA, CDR2 YNFKEQ. V was cut by 0 bases and J by 5 bases, with 16 bases left in between. Sequenced material: peripheral blood. The chain has TRBV4-2 and TRBJ2-5; possible D gene TRBD1, 5 bases. The TCR was taken from a man aged 45-65 years with active or convalescent COVID-19. The CDR3 spells CASSQERNIGAETQYF. Here the CDR3 DNA reads TGTGCCAGCAGCCAAGAACGGAACATTGGGGCGGAGACCCAGTACTTC.